This T cell receptor (beta chain) was profiled in a study of cytomegalovirus exposure and HLA in healthy donors. In the study overall: A prior analysis found about 120 million unique TCR beta sequences from about 179 million T cells. Study-level results: Researchers counted some 150 TCR beta chains as cytomegalovirus-associated.

As regards this clone: Antigen unknown.

Germline CDR1 reads SGHVS; CDR2 reads FQNEAQ. V was trimmed by 5 bases and J by 4 bases, leaving 11 bases between them. CDR3 size: 13 residues. The PCR made use of 60 Vbeta and 13 Jbeta primers. Sequencing used immunoSEQ multiplex PCR; TCRdb keeps in-frame clones, though not all of them. The table includes approximately 180,000 clones, approximately 85% detected once. The chain is built from TRBV7-8 and TRBJ1-1; D might be TRBD1 (6 bases). The sequence was collected from a girl aged 5-17 years in good health and CMV-seropositive. Input material: PBMCs. The DNA of the CDR3 is TGTGCCAGCAGCGGGGGCAGGGGCACTGAAGCTTTCTTT. This codes for CASSGGRGTEAFF.